The T cell receptor (beta chain) under discussion was sequenced for a study of blood T cell repertoires in COVID-19. On the study more broadly: Sites in the United States, Italy and Spain provided acute and convalescent COVID-19 samples. Sample material is recorded as cDNA or gDNA derived from T cells, B-cell-depleted T cells, or PBMCs.

Authors' data handling: For nucleated cells, counts were estimated from reference gene primer amplification. TCRdb's copy holds only in-frame clones and misses some; the assay was immunoSEQ multiplex PCR. V and J calls and clone size come straight from that table; D and trimming were deduced from the DNA. Here the sample spans tens of thousands of clones, about 82% being singletons. This CDR3 is 16 amino acids long. Trimming pared 1 base from V and 0 bases from J, leaving 12 bases between. The V gene's germline CDR1 is SGHKS and CDR2 YYEKEE (reference sequence). The TCR originated in a man aged 50 to 59 with acute or convalescent COVID-19. The sample comprised peripheral blood. The V gene is TRBV5-5, the J gene TRBJ2-3, with D perhaps TRBD1 (6 bases). CDR3 protein: CASSLPTGLSTDTQYF. The CDR3 nucleotides are TGTGCCAGCAGCTTGCCTACAGGGCTCAGCACAGATACGCAGTATTTT.